These T cell receptor beta chains were read from a single sample in a study of blood T cell repertoires in COVID-19. The data were produced by immunoSEQ multiplex PCR, yet TCRdb's version contains in-frame clones alone and is incomplete. The profile covers 200,000 to 250,000 clones, with about 85% appearing a single time and roughly a tenth taken by the ten largest. Input material: PBMCs or T cells enriched from blood (not recorded which). The receptor set was obtained from a man between 25 and 39 years old who had recovered from COVID-19. The CDR3 runs from the conserved cysteine through the conserved F or W. D genes are given only for firm matches. Clone size is shown for a subset of rows, as once, few, many or a class of expanded clone.

clone size: once; V gene: TRBV13; D gene: TRBD2; J gene: TRBJ2-1; CDR3 DNA: TGTGCCAGCAGCCCACCCCCTAGCGGAGCCTACAATGAGCAGTTCTTC; CDR3 protein: CASSPPPSGAYNEQFF
clone size: .; V gene: TRBV5-1; D gene: .; J gene: TRBJ1-4; CDR3 DNA: TGCGCCAGCAGCTTTGAGGGCACTAATGAAAAACTGTTTTTT; CDR3 protein: CASSFEGTNEKLFF
clone size: .; V gene: TRBV19; D gene: TRBD1; J gene: TRBJ2-2; CDR3 DNA: TGTGCCAGTAGTATAGTAAGGGGGCTAGCCCCCGGGGAGCTGTTTTTT; CDR3 protein: CASSIVRGLAPGELFF
clone size: .; V gene: TRBV2; D gene: TRBD2; J gene: TRBJ2-1; CDR3 DNA: TGTGCCAGCAGTGAATTTAGCGGGAGACTAAATGAGCAGTTCTTC; CDR3 protein: CASSEFSGRLNEQFF
clone size: .; V gene: TRBV19; D gene: .; J gene: TRBJ2-5; CDR3 DNA: TGTGCCAGTAGTAGAGTTTCTGTAACCTCGGAGACCCAGTACTTC; CDR3 protein: CASSRVSVTSETQYF
clone size: .; V gene: TRBV10-2; D gene: .; J gene: TRBJ1-6; CDR3 DNA: TGCGCCAGCAGGCGGGAGGGTTCACCCCTCCACTTT; CDR3 protein: CASRREGSPLHF
clone size: .; V gene: TRBV4-1; D gene: TRBD2; J gene: TRBJ2-1; CDR3 DNA: TGCGCCAGCAGCCAAGAACTAGCGGGAGTCGATGAGCAGTTCTTC; CDR3 protein: CASSQELAGVDEQFF
clone size: .; V gene: TRBV7-2; D gene: .; J gene: TRBJ2-7; CDR3 DNA: TGTGCCAGCAGCTTTGCCGGGATAGGAGCCTACGAGCAGTACTTC; CDR3 protein: CASSFAGIGAYEQYF
clone size: .; V gene: TRBV7-9; D gene: TRBD1; J gene: TRBJ1-2; CDR3 DNA: TGTGCCAGCAGCCCGACCGGGACAGGGGCTCTGTCTAACTATGGCTACACCTTC; CDR3 protein: CASSPTGTGALSNYGYTF
clone size: .; V gene: TRBV13; D gene: TRBD2; J gene: TRBJ2-7; CDR3 DNA: TGTGCCAGCACCGGCCCGGGAGGAACCTACGAGCAGTACTTC; CDR3 protein: CASTGPGGTYEQYF
clone size: .; V gene: TRBV6-5; D gene: .; J gene: TRBJ2-2; CDR3 DNA: TGTGCCAGCAGTTATGCACTAGGTTCGAACACCGGGGAGCTGTTTTTT; CDR3 protein: CASSYALGSNTGELFF
clone size: .; V gene: TRBV6-5; D gene: TRBD1; J gene: TRBJ2-2; CDR3 DNA: TGTGCCAGCAGACAGGGGGCTTCTGGCACCGGGGAGCTGTTTTTT; CDR3 protein: CASRQGASGTGELFF
clone size: .; V gene: TRBV2; D gene: .; J gene: TRBJ1-1; CDR3 DNA: TGTGCCAGCCCCCTGACAGGCAGGGAGGCTTTCTTT; CDR3 protein: CASPLTGREAFF
clone size: .; V gene: TRBV3-1/TRBV3-2; D gene: .; J gene: TRBJ1-6; CDR3 DNA: TGTGCCAGCAGCCAAGCGGCACTAACAAATAATTCACCCCTCCACTTT; CDR3 protein: CASSQAALTNNSPLHF
clone size: .; V gene: TRBV2; D gene: .; J gene: TRBJ1-2; CDR3 DNA: TGTGCCAGCAGTGTATTCGGCCAGGACTACACCTTC; CDR3 protein: CASSVFGQDYTF
clone size: once; V gene: TRBV19; D gene: .; J gene: TRBJ1-1; CDR3 DNA: TGTGCCAGTAGTATTCGAGAGAACACTGAAGCTTTCTTT; CDR3 protein: CASSIRENTEAFF
clone size: few; V gene: TRBV14; D gene: .; J gene: TRBJ2-7; CDR3 DNA: TGTGCCAGCAGCCACCGAGGATTACGATTCGACTACGAGCAGTACTTC; CDR3 protein: CASSHRGLRFDYEQYF
clone size: .; V gene: TRBV5-4; D gene: TRBD2; J gene: TRBJ2-5; CDR3 DNA: TGTGCCAGCAGCTTGTCCGGGACTAGGCAAGAGACCCAGTACTTC; CDR3 protein: CASSLSGTRQETQYF
clone size: .; V gene: TRBV30; D gene: TRBD1; J gene: TRBJ2-6; CDR3 DNA: TGTGCCTGGAGAGCCCGGACAGGGCAGACCTCCTCTGGGGCCAACGTCCTGACTTTC; CDR3 protein: CAWRARTGQTSSGANVLTF
clone size: .; V gene: TRBV7-9; D gene: TRBD1; J gene: TRBJ2-1; CDR3 DNA: TGTGCCAGCAGTCGGACAGGGCAATACAATGAGCAGTTCTTC; CDR3 protein: CASSRTGQYNEQFF
clone size: .; V gene: TRBV5-1; D gene: TRBD1; J gene: TRBJ1-2; CDR3 DNA: TGCGCCAGCAGCTTGGAGGGACAGGGGGATGGCTACACCTTC; CDR3 protein: CASSLEGQGDGYTF
clone size: once; V gene: TRBV5-4; D gene: TRBD2; J gene: TRBJ2-7; CDR3 DNA: TGTGCCAGCAGCTCCAGAGGTGTTACACAACTAGCGGCCCCCTACGAGCAGTACTTC; CDR3 protein: CASSSRGVTQLAAPYEQYF
clone size: .; V gene: TRBV14; D gene: .; J gene: TRBJ1-1; CDR3 DNA: TGTGCCAGCAGCCCCTCCACTGAAGCTTTCTTT; CDR3 protein: CASSPSTEAFF
clone size: .; V gene: TRBV6-2/TRBV6-3; D gene: TRBD2; J gene: TRBJ2-7; CDR3 DNA: TGTGCCAGCAGCTTCACTAGCGGGCGGTGGGACTACGAGCAGTACTTC; CDR3 protein: CASSFTSGRWDYEQYF
clone size: .; V gene: TRBV6-6; D gene: TRBD1; J gene: TRBJ1-2; CDR3 DNA: TGTGCCAGCAGGGATACAGGGGCGGGGTACTATGGCTACACCTTC; CDR3 protein: CASRDTGAGYYGYTF
clone size: .; V gene: TRBV7-2; D gene: TRBD2; J gene: TRBJ2-4; CDR3 DNA: TGTGCCAGCAGCTTAGGGGTGCGGGAGTGGCCCAAAAACATTCAGTACTTC; CDR3 protein: CASSLGVREWPKNIQYF